The 2 T cell receptor beta chains below all came from one sample that was sequenced in a study of blood T cell repertoires in COVID-19. Sequenced by immunoSEQ multiplex PCR; TCRdb stores in-frame clones only, minus some. The sample has under 300,000 clones, around 81% seen once; the top ten hold around 6.4%. The sample consisted of peripheral blood. These receptors were collected from a woman aged 55-70 years with active or convalescent COVID-19.

The sample holds one count of this clone. The chain recombines TRBV18 with TRBJ2-3; 7 bases align to TRBD2. The ends lost 2 bases at V and 1 base at J; junction bases unmatched: 6. Germline V gives CDR1 KGHSH, CDR2 LQKENI. This CDR3 has 16 residues. The CDR3 here is CASSPYQGGGTDTQYF. In DNA form, the CDR3 reads TGTGCCAGCTCACCATACCAGGGAGGGGGCACAGATACGCAGTATTTT.

The genes are TRBV10-3 and TRBJ1-2, with TRBD1 matching over 7 bases. Trimming cost V 6 bases and J 3 bases; bases outside gene matches: 1. This CDR3 is built from 12 residues. Germline CDR1 is ENHRY and CDR2 is SYGVKD. DNA of the CDR3: TGTGCCATCAGCCAGGGGGACTATGGCTACACCTTC. This translates into CAISQGDYGYTF.